One sample yielded the 20 T cell receptor beta chains listed below, sequenced in a study of blood T cell repertoires in COVID-19. Produced via immunoSEQ multiplex PCR; TCRdb's table is partial and in-frame only. Of roughly 140,000 clones in the sample, around nine tenths were seen once. The sequenced material came from peripheral blood. These receptors came from a woman aged 35 to 49 with acute or convalescent COVID-19.

On this clone itself: Other DNA sequences in the same sample also yield this CDR3. The J gene is TRBJ1-2, the V gene TRBV6-2 or TRBV6-3; TRBD1 is a possible D gene (5 bases). This CDR3 comprises 13 residues. Trimming cost V 4 bases and J 4 bases, with 10 bases left between them. Per the germline V gene, CDR1 is MNHEY and CDR2 is SVGEGT. The CDR3, as DNA: TGTGCCAGCAGTTTCACAGGAGCCTATGGCTACACCTTC. It yields the protein CASSFTGAYGYTF.

J is TRBJ2-3 and V is TRBV10-3, with TRBD2 as a possible D gene (6 bases). V was pared by 4 bases and J by 2 bases, with 16 bases between. The CDR3 has 16 residues. Germline lookup yields CDR1 ENHRY and CDR2 SYGVKD. CDR3 sequence reads: CAISGAAGLSTDTQYF. CDR3 sequence (DNA): TGTGCCATCAGTGGTGCAGCGGGCCTTTCCACAGATACGCAGTATTTT.

This sequence joins TRBV9 and TRBJ2-1, with TRBD2 identical over 12 bases. Germline assignment: CDR1 SGDLS and CDR2 YYNGEE. Germline trimming cut 0 bases from V and 9 bases from J; bases unmatched to any gene: 4. The CDR3 totals 15 residues. CDR3 nucleotide sequence: TGTGCCAGCAGCGTAGGAAGGACTAGCGGGATTGAGCAGTTCTTC. Amino acid sequence: CASSVGRTSGIEQFF.

This chain links TRBV19 with TRBJ1-3, with 9 bases fitting TRBD1. This CDR3 contains 16 residues. After removal of 6 bases from V and 3 bases from J, the junction contained 9 bases not matched to a gene. Germline CDR1 reads LNHDA; CDR2 reads SQIVND (reference sequence). In nucleotides, the CDR3 is TGTGCCAGTAGCGCGATACAGGGGGCAGGTGGAAACACCATATATTTT. It encodes CASSAIQGAGGNTIYF.

The chain is built from TRBV9 and TRBJ2-1, with 9 bases identical to TRBD2. The germline gives CDR1 SGDLS, CDR2 YYNGEE. The CDR3 has 20 amino acids. Trimming at V came to 0 bases and at J to 4 bases, leaving 17 bases not matched to a gene. CDR3 residues: CASSVEALAGTLGGYNEQFF. The CDR3, as DNA: TGTGCCAGCAGCGTAGAGGCTCTAGCGGGAACCTTGGGGGGATACAATGAGCAGTTCTTC.

This sequence joins TRBV7-3 and TRBJ1-2; TRBD1 aligns across 9 bases. The V segment lost 0 bases and the J segment 7 bases; nucleotides outside the gene matches: 9. Looked up from germline, CDR1 is SGHTA and CDR2 is FQGTGA. The CDR3 has 16 amino acids. The CDR3 sequence: CASSLTALQGALGYTF. CDR3 nucleotide sequence: TGTGCCAGCAGCTTAACGGCGTTACAGGGGGCACTTGGCTACACCTTC.

The chain has TRBV19 and TRBJ2-1, with no clear D. Trimming pared 1 base from V and 5 bases from J, leaving 6 bases between. This CDR3 has 13 residues. CDR1 LNHDA and CDR2 SQIVND come from the germline V gene (reference sequence). The CDR3 region has the DNA TGTGCCAGTAGTATAGGACTCGACAATGAGCAGTTCTTC. It yields the protein CASSIGLDNEQFF.

The chain uses TRBV4-3 and TRBJ2-4; 11 bases are shared with TRBD2. This CDR3 is built from 18 residues. Germline trimming cut 1 base from V and 8 bases from J; bases unmatched to any gene: 13. Germline assignment: CDR1 LGHNA and CDR2 YSLEER. The CDR3 DNA sequence: TGCGCCAGCAGCCAAGGAAGGGGGACTAGCGGTCTTGGGTACATTCAGTACTTC. Translated: CASSQGRGTSGLGYIQYF.

This chain joins TRBV21-1 and TRBJ1-2. TRBV21-1 is a known pseudogene. The length of the CDR3 is 12 residues. The chain's CDR3 is CASKLENYGYTF. The CDR3 nucleotides read TGTGCCAGCAAACTGGAGAACTATGGCTACACCTTC.

This chain links TRBV29-1 with TRBJ2-2, with a possible D match to TRBD1 (6 bases). In germline, CDR1 is SQVTM, CDR2 ANQGSEA. V shed 6 bases and J shed 1 base, with 12 bases lying between them. This CDR3 region has 14 residues. CDR3 residues: CSVGVTGNTGELFF. CDR3 nucleotide sequence: TGCAGCGTCGGGGTGACAGGGAACACCGGGGAGCTGTTTTTT.

The V gene is TRBV27, the J gene TRBJ2-3; 10 nucleotides align to TRBD2. The CDR3 is made up of 17 amino acids. Germline V CDR1 and CDR2: MNHEY, SMNVEV (reference sequence). V shed 4 bases, J shed 2 bases, and the junction held 9 bases outside the gene matches. CDR3 DNA sequence: TGTGCCAGCAGTTCCTTCCTAGCGGGGGCCTTCACAGATACGCAGTATTTT. The encoded protein is CASSSFLAGAFTDTQYF.

This clone was observed a few times. The chain carries TRBV5-4 and TRBJ2-7, with a weak D call TRBD2 (6 bases). The V end was cut by 4 bases, the J end by 6 bases, with 14 bases between. The CDR3 length is 13 residues. Germline assignment: CDR1 SGHNT and CDR2 YYREEE (reference sequence). The CDR3: CASSVPGGAEQYF. The CDR3 region has the DNA TGTGCCAGCAGCGTACCAGGCGGGGCCGAGCAGTACTTC.

The chain employs TRBV3-1 (or the pseudogene TRBV3-2) and TRBJ2-5; TRBD1 might be the D (6 bases). The CDR3 consists of 13 residues. Trimming removed 5 bases from V and 3 bases from J, with 10 bases in between. The germline CDR1 and CDR2 sequences are LGHDT and YNNKEL (reference sequence). This chain's CDR3 is CASSSGTKETQYF. CDR3 coding DNA: TGTGCCAGCAGCTCCGGGACAAAAGAGACCCAGTACTTC.

A note on this clone: Other nucleotide sequences in the sample specify the same CDR3. The CDR3 DNA reads TGTGCCAGCAGTCCTCGGACAGGGGACTATGGCTACACCTTC. Its protein product is CASSPRTGDYGYTF. The V call is TRBV2, the J call TRBJ1-2, with 9 bases identical to TRBD1. V trimming: 5 bases; J trimming: 3 bases; junction bases outside the gene matches: 4. The V gene's germline CDR1 is SNHLY and CDR2 FYNNEI. The CDR3 spans 14 residues.

This chain joins TRBV6-6 and TRBJ2-3; 7 bases line up with TRBD2. This CDR3 spans 17 amino acids. Germline assignment: CDR1 MNHNY and CDR2 SVGAGI (reference sequence). V shed 5 bases, J shed 0 bases, and the junction held 11 bases outside the gene matches. The CDR3 DNA sequence: TGTGCCAGCAGTCTCTCTAGCGGCTCTCCTAGCACAGATACGCAGTATTTT. Residues: CASSLSSGSPSTDTQYF.

V is TRBV2 and J is TRBJ2-3; the D gene is possibly TRBD1 (6 bases). Trimming pared 11 bases from V and 5 bases from J, leaving 14 bases between. Germline CDR1 and CDR2: SNHLY and FYNNEI. The CDR3 is 12 amino acids. CDR3 residues: CAYDEGGDTQYF. CDR3 bases: TGTGCCTATGACGAAGGGGGAGATACGCAGTATTTT. Based on the CDR3 plus reference TRBV2 and TRBJ2-3, the full variable domain is EPEVTQTPSHQVTQMGQEVILRCVPISNHLYFYWYRQILGQKVEFLVSFYNNEISEKSEIFDDQFSVERPDGSNFTLKIRSTKLEDSAMYFCAYDEGGDTQYFGPGTRLTVL.

The V gene is TRBV18, the J gene TRBJ2-2, with 12 bases aligning to TRBD2. CDR3 length: 15 residues. Trimming cost V 6 bases and J 6 bases; bases outside gene matches: 5. CDR1 and CDR2 from the germline V gene are KGHSH and LQKENI. The CDR3 loop reads CASSQTSGGSGELFF. The CDR3, as DNA: TGTGCCAGCTCCCAGACTAGCGGGGGATCCGGGGAGCTGTTTTTT.

The genes are TRBV28 and TRBJ1-1; D may be TRBD1 (6 bases). The V gene lost 5 bases and the J gene lost 5 bases, with 18 bases spanning the gap. CDR1 MDHEN and CDR2 SYDVKM come from the germline V gene. The CDR3 spans 15 residues. The CDR3 DNA sequence: TGTGCCAGCAGTCCCCACCTGAGGGGGGGGACTGAAGCTTTCTTT. This gives the protein CASSPHLRGGTEAFF.

V gene TRBV19 combines with J gene TRBJ2-7; D is perhaps TRBD1 (6 bases). This CDR3 is built from 15 residues. Germline V gene data show CDR1 as LNHDA and CDR2 as SQIVND (reference sequence). Trimming removed 8 bases from V and 0 bases from J, with 17 bases in between. CDR3 residues: CASSVPGHPSYEQYF. CDR3 in DNA: TGTGCCAGTTCGGTTCCGGGACATCCCTCCTACGAGCAGTACTTC.

The V gene is TRBV6-5, the J gene TRBJ2-7; 10 bases align to TRBD2. V gave up 1 base and J gave up 4 bases; unmatched junction bases: 4. Germline CDR1 MNHEY, CDR2 SVGAGI. The CDR3 is 15 amino acids. The CDR3 reads CASSYLVAGGYEQYF. The CDR3 bases are TGTGCCAGCAGTTACTTAGTAGCGGGAGGTTACGAGCAGTACTTC.